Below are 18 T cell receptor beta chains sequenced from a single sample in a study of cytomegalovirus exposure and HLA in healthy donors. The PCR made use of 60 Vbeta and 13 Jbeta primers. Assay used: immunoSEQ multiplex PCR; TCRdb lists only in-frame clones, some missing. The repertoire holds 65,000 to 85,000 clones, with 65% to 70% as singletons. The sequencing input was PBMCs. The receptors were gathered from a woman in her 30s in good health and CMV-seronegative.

Here the CDR3 DNA reads TGTGCCAGCAGCCGCTCTCGGGACACCGGGGAGCTGTTTTTT. The encoded protein is CASSRSRDTGELFF. This chain links TRBV14 with TRBJ2-2; D is unclear. The CDR3 is made up of 14 amino acids. Deletions cut 4 bases from V and 3 bases from J, with 9 bases between. Germline V CDR1 and CDR2: SGHDN, FVKESK.

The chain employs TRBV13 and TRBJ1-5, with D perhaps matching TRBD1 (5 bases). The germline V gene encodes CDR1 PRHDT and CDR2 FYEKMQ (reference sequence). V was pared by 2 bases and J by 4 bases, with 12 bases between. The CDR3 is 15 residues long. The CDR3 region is CASSLQGGKNQPQHF. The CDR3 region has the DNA TGTGCCAGCAGCTTACAGGGAGGGAAAAATCAGCCCCAGCATTTT. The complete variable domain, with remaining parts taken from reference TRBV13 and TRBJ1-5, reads AAGVIQSPRHLIKEKRETATLKCYPIPRHDTVYWYQQGPGQDPQFLISFYEKMQSDKGSIPDRFSAQQFSDYHSELNMSSLELGDSALYFCASSLQGGKNQPQHFGDGTRLSIL.

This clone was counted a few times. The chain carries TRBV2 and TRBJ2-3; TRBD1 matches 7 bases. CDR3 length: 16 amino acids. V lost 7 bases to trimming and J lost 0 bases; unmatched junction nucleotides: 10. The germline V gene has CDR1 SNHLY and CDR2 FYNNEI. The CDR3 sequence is CASTPRDRTSTDTQYF. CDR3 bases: TGTGCCAGCACACCCAGGGACAGAACTAGCACAGATACGCAGTATTTT.

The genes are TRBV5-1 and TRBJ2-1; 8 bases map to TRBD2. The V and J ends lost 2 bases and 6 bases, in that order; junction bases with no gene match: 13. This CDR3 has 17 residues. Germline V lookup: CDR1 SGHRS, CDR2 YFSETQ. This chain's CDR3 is CASSFLLKRTSLNEQFF. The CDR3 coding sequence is TGCGCCAGCAGCTTCCTTCTGAAGCGGACTAGCCTCAATGAGCAGTTCTTC.

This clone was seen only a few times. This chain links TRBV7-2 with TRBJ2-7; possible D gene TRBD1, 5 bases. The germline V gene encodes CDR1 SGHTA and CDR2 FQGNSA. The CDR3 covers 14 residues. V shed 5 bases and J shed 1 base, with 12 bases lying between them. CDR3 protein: CASSPPDNSYEQYF. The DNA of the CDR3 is TGTGCCAGCAGCCCCCCGGACAATTCCTACGAGCAGTACTTC.

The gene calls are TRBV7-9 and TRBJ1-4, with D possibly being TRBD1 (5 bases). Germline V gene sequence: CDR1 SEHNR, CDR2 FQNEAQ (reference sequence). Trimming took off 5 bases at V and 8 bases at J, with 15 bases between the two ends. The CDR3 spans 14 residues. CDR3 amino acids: CASSTTRGDEKLFF. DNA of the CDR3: TGTGCCAGCAGCACTACCCGGGGGGACGAAAAACTGTTTTTT.

The CDR3 loop reads CASSYGRDNSPLHF. DNA of the CDR3: TGTGCCAGCAGTTACGGCAGGGATAATTCACCCCTCCACTTT. The V and J genes are TRBV6-5 and TRBJ1-6, with a tentative D call TRBD1 (5 bases). CDR3 length equals 14 residues. V lost 2 bases and J 5 bases, leaving 7 bases between the germline ends. Germline CDR1 MNHEY, CDR2 SVGAGI.

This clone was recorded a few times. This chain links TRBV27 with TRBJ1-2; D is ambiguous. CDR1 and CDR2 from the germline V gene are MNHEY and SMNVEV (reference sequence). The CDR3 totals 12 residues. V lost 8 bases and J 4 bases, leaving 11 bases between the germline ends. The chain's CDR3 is CASGPYGYGYTF. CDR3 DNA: TGTGCCAGCGGTCCCTACGGCTATGGCTACACCTTC.

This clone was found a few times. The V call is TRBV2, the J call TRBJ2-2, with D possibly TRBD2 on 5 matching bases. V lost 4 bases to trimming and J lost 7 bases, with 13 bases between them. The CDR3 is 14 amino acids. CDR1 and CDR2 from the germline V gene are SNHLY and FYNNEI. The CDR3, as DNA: TGTGCCAGCAGTGCTGAGAGCGAGGGCGGGGAGCTGTTTTTT. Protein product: CASSAESEGGELFF.

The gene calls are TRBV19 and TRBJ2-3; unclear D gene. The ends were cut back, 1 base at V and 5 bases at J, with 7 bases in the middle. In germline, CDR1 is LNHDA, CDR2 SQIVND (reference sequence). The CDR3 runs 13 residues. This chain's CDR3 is CASSIAGGDTQYF. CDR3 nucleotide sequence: TGTGCCAGTAGTATAGCGGGTGGAGATACGCAGTATTTT. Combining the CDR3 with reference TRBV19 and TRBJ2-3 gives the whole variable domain DGGITQSPKYLFRKEGQNVTLSCEQNLNHDAMYWYRQDPGQGLRLIYYSQIVNDFQKGDIAEGYSVSREKKESFPLTVTSAQKNPTAFYLCASSIAGGDTQYFGPGTRLTVL.

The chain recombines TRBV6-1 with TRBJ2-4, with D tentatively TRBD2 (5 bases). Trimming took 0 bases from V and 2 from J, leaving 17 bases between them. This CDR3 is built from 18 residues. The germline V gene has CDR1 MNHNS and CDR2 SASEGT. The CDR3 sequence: CASSEALYEGLTKNIQYF. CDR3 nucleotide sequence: TGTGCCAGCAGTGAAGCGCTATATGAGGGCCTGACCAAAAACATTCAGTACTTC.

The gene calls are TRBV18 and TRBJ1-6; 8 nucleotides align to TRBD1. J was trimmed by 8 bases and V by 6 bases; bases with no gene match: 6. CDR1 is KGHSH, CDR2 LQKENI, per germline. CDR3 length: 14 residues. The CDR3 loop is CASSGDRRDSPLHF. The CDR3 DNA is TGTGCCAGCTCCGGGGACAGGAGGGATTCACCCCTCCACTTT.

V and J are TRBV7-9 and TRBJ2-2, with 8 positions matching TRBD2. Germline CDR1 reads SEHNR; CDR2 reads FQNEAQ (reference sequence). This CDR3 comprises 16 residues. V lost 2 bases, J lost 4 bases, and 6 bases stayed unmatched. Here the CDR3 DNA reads TGTGCCAGCAGCTTACTCGCGGGGGGCCTCACCGGGGAGCTGTTTTTT. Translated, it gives CASSLLAGGLTGELFF.

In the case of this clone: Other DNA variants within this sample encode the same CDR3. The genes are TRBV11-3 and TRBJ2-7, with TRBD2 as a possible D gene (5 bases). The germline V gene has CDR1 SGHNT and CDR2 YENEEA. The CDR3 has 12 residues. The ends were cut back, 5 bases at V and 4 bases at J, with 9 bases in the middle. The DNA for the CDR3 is TGTGCCAGCAGCCCGGGCGGGTACGAGCAGTACTTC. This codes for CASSPGGYEQYF.

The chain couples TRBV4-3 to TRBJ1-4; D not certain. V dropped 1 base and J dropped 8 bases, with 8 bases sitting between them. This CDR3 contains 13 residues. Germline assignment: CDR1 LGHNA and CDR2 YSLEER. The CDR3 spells CASSQGWAEKLFF. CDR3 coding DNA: TGCGCCAGCAGCCAAGGGTGGGCGGAAAAACTGTTTTTT.

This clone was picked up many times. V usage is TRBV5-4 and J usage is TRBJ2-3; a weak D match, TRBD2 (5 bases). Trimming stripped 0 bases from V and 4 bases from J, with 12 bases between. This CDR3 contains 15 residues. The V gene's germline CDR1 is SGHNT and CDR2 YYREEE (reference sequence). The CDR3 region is CASSLAVGSADTQYF. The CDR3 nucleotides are TGTGCCAGCAGCTTGGCTGTAGGTAGCGCAGATACGCAGTATTTT.

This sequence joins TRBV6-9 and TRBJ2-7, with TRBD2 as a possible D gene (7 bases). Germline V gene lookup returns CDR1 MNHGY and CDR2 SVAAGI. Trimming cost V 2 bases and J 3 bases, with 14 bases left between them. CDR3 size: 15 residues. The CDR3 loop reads CASSYRGGAVYEQYF. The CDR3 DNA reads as TGTGCCAGCAGTTATAGGGGGGGGGCGGTCTACGAGCAGTACTTC.

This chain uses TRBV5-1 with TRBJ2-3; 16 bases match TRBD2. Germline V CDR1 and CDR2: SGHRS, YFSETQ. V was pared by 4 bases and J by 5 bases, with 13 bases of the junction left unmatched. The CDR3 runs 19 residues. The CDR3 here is CASSLAGTSGGARQDTQYF. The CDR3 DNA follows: TGCGCCAGCAGCCTAGCCGGGACTAGCGGGGGGGCCCGGCAAGATACGCAGTATTTT.